One and the same sample provided the 13 T cell receptor beta chains below, sequenced in a study of blood T cell repertoires in COVID-19. The data were produced by immunoSEQ multiplex PCR, yet TCRdb's version contains in-frame clones alone and is incomplete. Of some 220,000 clones in the sample, roughly 80% are singletons; the top ten hold more than 6%. Sequenced sample: peripheral blood. All receptors derive from a woman aged 55 to 70 with active or convalescent COVID-19.

J is TRBJ2-3 and V is TRBV4-2, with D hard to call. Germline assignment: CDR1 LGHNA and CDR2 YNFKEQ. Between the trimmed V and J ends, which lost 2 bases and 4 bases, there was a span of 7 bases. CDR3 size: 13 residues. The CDR3 DNA reads TGTGCCAGCAGCCAACTCGAGGCAGATACGCAGTATTTT. It codes for CASSQLEADTQYF.

The rearrangement joins TRBV9 to TRBJ2-2; D possibly corresponds to TRBD1 (6 bases). This CDR3 is 14 amino acids long. Germline V gene sequence: CDR1 SGDLS, CDR2 YYNGEE. Trimming shortened V by 2 bases and J by 7 bases, and 12 bases separated the two germline ends. The CDR3 region is CASSVVQGRGELFF. Written as DNA, the CDR3 is TGTGCCAGCAGCGTCGTACAGGGACGCGGGGAGCTGTTTTTT.

The chain joins TRBV29-1 to TRBJ2-7; 14 nucleotides align to TRBD2. V trimming: 7 bases; J trimming: 5 bases; junction bases outside the gene matches: 4. Germline V CDR1 and CDR2: SQVTM, ANQGSEA. The length of the CDR3 is 13 residues. The CDR3 loop reads CSAGTSGSHEQYF. The CDR3, as DNA: TGCAGCGCCGGGACTAGCGGGAGCCACGAGCAGTACTTC.

The V gene is TRBV19, the J gene TRBJ1-2; D call uncertain. The CDR3 has 14 amino acids. Per germline, CDR1 LNHDA and CDR2 SQIVND (reference sequence). Trimming removed 3 bases at V and 4 bases at J, with 12 bases between. The CDR3 is CASSIAVEPYGYTF. CDR3 sequence (DNA): TGTGCCAGTAGTATCGCGGTCGAACCCTATGGCTACACCTTC.

V is TRBV28 and J is TRBJ2-6; 8 bases fit TRBD1. The V and J ends lost 6 bases and 2 bases, in that order; junction bases with no gene match: 6. Germline CDR1 is MDHEN and CDR2 is SYDVKM. The CDR3 length is 16 residues. The CDR3 is CASRTGENTGANVLTF. CDR3 coding DNA: TGTGCCAGCAGGACAGGGGAAAATACTGGGGCCAACGTCCTGACTTTC. Drawing the rest from reference TRBV28 and TRBJ2-6, the complete variable domain is DVKVTQSSRYLVKRTGEKVFLECVQDMDHENMFWYRQDPGLGLRLIYFSYDVKMKEKGDIPEGYSVSREKKERFSLILESASTNQTSMYLCASRTGENTGANVLTFGAGSRLTVL.

J is TRBJ2-3 and V is TRBV11-3; 10 nucleotides match TRBD2. CDR1 is SGHNT and CDR2 is YENEEA in the germline V gene. The CDR3 covers 17 residues. V shed 3 bases, J shed 7 bases, and the junction held 13 bases outside the gene matches. CDR3 coding DNA: TGTGCCAGCAGCTTGGGGACTCTAGCGGGAGAGGGGAATACGCAGTATTTT. This translates into CASSLGTLAGEGNTQYF.

The V gene is TRBV7-9, the J gene TRBJ1-2; maybe TRBD1 (6 bases). Germline CDR1 and CDR2: SEHNR and FQNEAQ (reference sequence). V dropped 5 bases and J dropped 8 bases, with 21 bases sitting between them. The length of the CDR3 is 15 residues. CDR3 loop: CASSPLGGGGGGYTF. The CDR3 DNA reads TGTGCCAGCAGCCCACTCGGGGGCGGGGGAGGAGGCTACACCTTC. The full variable domain, completed using reference TRBV7-9 and TRBJ1-2, is DTGVSQNPRHKITKRGQNVTFRCDPISEHNRLYWYRQTLGQGPEFLTYFQNEAQLEKSRLLSDRFSAERPKGSFSTLEIQRTEQGDSAMYLCASSPLGGGGGGYTFGSGTRLTVV.

The DNA of the CDR3 is TGTGCCAGCAGCCAAACTAGCTACGAGCAGTACTTC. Its translation is CASSQTSYEQYF. The chain links TRBV4-2 to TRBJ2-7, with D maybe TRBD2 (5 bases). The V gene's germline CDR1 is LGHNA and CDR2 YNFKEQ. There are 12 residues in the CDR3. Trimming left V 2 bases short and J 3 bases short, with 5 bases between.

This sequence joins TRBV11-2 and TRBJ1-1, with TRBD1 matching 7 bases. V dropped 4 bases and J dropped 9; count of bases not matched to a gene: 14. Looked up from germline, CDR1 is SGHAT and CDR2 is FQNNGV. This CDR3 contains 15 residues. The CDR3 region is CASSSRPPGQSQAFF. The CDR3 DNA is TGTGCCAGCAGCTCGAGACCCCCGGGACAGAGTCAAGCTTTCTTT.

V usage is TRBV10-3 and J usage is TRBJ2-1; D is unclear. V shed 4 bases and J shed 5 bases, with 12 bases lying between them. This CDR3 is 14 amino acids long. Germline-derived CDR1 and CDR2 are ENHRY and SYGVKD. Here the CDR3 reads CAISGYPGDNEQFF. The CDR3 coding sequence is TGTGCCATCAGTGGCTACCCCGGTGACAATGAGCAGTTCTTC.

J is TRBJ1-6 and V is TRBV7-9; 8 nucleotides agree with TRBD1. The ends lost 5 bases at V and 12 bases at J; junction bases unmatched: 9. The CDR3 totals 14 residues. The V gene's germline CDR1 is SEHNR and CDR2 FQNEAQ (reference sequence). The CDR3 region has the DNA TGTGCCAGCAGCCCCGGGACAGGAGGTATACCCCTCCACTTT. Protein: CASSPGTGGIPLHF.

This clone was observed at least ten times. This chain links TRBV3-1 (or the pseudogene TRBV3-2) with TRBJ1-1; 8 nucleotides align to TRBD1. The V gene's germline CDR1 is LGHDT and CDR2 YNNKEL (reference sequence). Germline trimming cut 0 bases from V and 12 bases from J; bases unmatched to any gene: 12. This CDR3 is 15 amino acids long. CDR3 DNA sequence: TGTGCCAGCAGCCAAGATGTGACCCCTGACAGGGGAACTTTCTTT. Protein: CASSQDVTPDRGTFF.

V and J are TRBV5-1 and TRBJ2-2; 7 bases match TRBD2. The V and J ends lost 0 bases and 0 bases, in that order; junction bases with no gene match: 2. CDR3 length equals 16 residues. CDR1 is SGHRS and CDR2 is YFSETQ in the germline V gene. The DNA of the CDR3 is TGCGCCAGCAGCTTGGGGGACTACACGAACACCGGGGAGCTGTTTTTT. This codes for CASSLGDYTNTGELFF.